Included here is one TCR beta chain sequence, with context. Its antigen is still unknown. CDR1 and CDR2 (germline): SGHTA, FQGNSA. The CDR3 length is 14 residues. Trimming removed 2 bases at V and 8 bases at J, with 15 bases between. Blood sampling took place at baseline, cycle 4 day 1, and cycle 7 day 1. TCRdb's table, derived via immunoSEQ multiplex PCR, lists solely in-frame clones and lacks some. The sample carries 40,000 to 50,000 clones, about 88% recorded once. This entry belongs to a study of OX40 agonist ivuxolimab in advanced cancers. Looking at the study overall: Eligibility rules accepted prior anti-PD-1, anti-PD-L1 or anti-CTLA-4 therapy, and 35% to 40% had some.

The study, taken as a whole, reports: Expanded peripheral T-cell antigen specificity went undetermined. In the 0.1 to 3.0 mg/kg range, CD4+ and CD8+ blood T cells had expanded clonally by week 6.

The chain uses TRBV7-2 and TRBJ1-1; unclear D gene. The source of this sequence is an adult with an advanced solid tumor such as melanoma, head and neck, liver or kidney cancer. The input for sequencing was CD4+ or CD8+ T cells sorted from blood, taken in a trial of the OX40 agonist ivuxolimab. The CDR3: CASSLIPPEGEAFF. The CDR3 DNA is TGTGCCAGCAGCTTAATTCCCCCCGAGGGAGAAGCTTTCTTT.